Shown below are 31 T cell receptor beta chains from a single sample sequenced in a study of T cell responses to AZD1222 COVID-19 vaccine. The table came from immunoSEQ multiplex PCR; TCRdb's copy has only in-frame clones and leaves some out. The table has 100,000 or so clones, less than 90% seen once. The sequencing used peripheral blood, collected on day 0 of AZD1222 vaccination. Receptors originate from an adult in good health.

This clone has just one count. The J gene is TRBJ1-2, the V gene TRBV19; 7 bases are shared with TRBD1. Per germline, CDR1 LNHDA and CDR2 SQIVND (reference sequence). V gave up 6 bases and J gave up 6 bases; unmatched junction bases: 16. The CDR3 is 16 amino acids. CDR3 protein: CASSSHPTEQGNGYTF. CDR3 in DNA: TGTGCCAGTAGCTCCCACCCGACCGAACAGGGGAATGGCTACACCTTC.

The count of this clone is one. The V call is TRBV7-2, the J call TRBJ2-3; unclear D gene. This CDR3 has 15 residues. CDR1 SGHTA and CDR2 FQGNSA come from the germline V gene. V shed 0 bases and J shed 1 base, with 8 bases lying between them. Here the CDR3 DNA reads TGTGCCAGCAGCTTAGCCCAGGCAGGCACAGATACGCAGTATTTT. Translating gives CASSLAQAGTDTQYF.

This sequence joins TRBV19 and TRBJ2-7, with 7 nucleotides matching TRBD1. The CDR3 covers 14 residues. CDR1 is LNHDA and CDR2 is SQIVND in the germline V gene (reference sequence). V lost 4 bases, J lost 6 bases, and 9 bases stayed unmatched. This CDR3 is CASSTSTGDLEQYF. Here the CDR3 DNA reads TGTGCCAGTAGTACGTCCACAGGGGATCTCGAGCAGTACTTC.

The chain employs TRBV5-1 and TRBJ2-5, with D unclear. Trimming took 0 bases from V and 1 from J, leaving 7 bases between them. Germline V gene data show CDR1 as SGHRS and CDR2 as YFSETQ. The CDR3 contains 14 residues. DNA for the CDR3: TGCGCCAGCAGCTTGGGGTGGGGCCAAGAGACCCAGTACTTC. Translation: CASSLGWGQETQYF. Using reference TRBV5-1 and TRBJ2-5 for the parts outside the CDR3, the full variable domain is KAGVTQTPRYLIKTRGQQVTLSCSPISGHRSVSWYQQTPGQGLQFLFEYFSETQRNKGNFPGRFSGRQFSNSRSEMNVSTLELGDSALYLCASSLGWGQETQYFGPGTRLLVL.

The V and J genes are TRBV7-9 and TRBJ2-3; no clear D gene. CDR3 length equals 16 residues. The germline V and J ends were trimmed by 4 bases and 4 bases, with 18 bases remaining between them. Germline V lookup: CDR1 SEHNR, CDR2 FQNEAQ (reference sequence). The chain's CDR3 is CASSSKDLIAPDTQYF. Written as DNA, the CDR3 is TGTGCCAGCAGCTCTAAGGACCTAATAGCACCAGATACGCAGTATTTT.

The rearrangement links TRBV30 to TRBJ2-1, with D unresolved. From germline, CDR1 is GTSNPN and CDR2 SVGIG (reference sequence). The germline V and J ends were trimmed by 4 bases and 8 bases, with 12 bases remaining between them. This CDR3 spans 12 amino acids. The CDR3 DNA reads TGTGCCTGGAACCCTTACGAGGATGAGCAGTTCTTC. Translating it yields CAWNPYEDEQFF.

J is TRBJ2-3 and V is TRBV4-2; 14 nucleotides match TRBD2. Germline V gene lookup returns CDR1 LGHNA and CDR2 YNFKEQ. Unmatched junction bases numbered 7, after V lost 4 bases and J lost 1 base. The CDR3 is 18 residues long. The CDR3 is CASSRLGTSGRGTDTQYF. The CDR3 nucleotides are TGTGCCAGCAGCCGCCTCGGGACTAGCGGGAGAGGCACAGATACGCAGTATTTT.

The CDR3 spells CASTTSRGSHTIYF. The CDR3 DNA reads as TGTGCCAGCACCACCAGTCGGGGCTCACACACCATATATTTT. V usage is TRBV28 and J usage is TRBJ1-3; TRBD1 might be the D (5 bases). The germline V gene encodes CDR1 MDHEN and CDR2 SYDVKM. CDR3 length equals 14 residues. The V and J ends lost 7 bases and 8 bases respectively, with 18 bases between them.

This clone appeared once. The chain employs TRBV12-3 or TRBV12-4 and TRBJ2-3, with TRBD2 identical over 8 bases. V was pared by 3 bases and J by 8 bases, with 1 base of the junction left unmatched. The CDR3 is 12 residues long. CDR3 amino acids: CASSFGGGTQYF. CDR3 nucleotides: TGTGCCAGCAGTTTCGGGGGGGGTACGCAGTATTTT.

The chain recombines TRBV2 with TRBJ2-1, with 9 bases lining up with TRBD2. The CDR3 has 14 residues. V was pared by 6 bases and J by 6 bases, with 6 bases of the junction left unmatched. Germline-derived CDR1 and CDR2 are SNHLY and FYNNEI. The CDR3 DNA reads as TGTGCCAGCAGGGGACTAGCTTCCGCCAATGAGCAGTTCTTC. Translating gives CASRGLASANEQFF.

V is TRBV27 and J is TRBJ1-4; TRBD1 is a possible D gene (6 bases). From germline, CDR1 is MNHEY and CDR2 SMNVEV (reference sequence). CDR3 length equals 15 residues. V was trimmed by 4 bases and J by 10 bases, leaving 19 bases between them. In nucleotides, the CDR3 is TGTGCCAGCAGTTGGGGGGCGACGGGGGTAGGAAAACTGTTTTTT. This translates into CASSWGATGVGKLFF. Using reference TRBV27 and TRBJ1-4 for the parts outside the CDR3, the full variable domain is EAQVTQNPRYLITVTGKKLTVTCSQNMNHEYMSWYRQDPGLGLRQIYYSMNVEVTDKGDVPEGYKVSRKEKRNFPLILESPSPNQTSLYFCASSWGATGVGKLFFGSGTQLSVL.

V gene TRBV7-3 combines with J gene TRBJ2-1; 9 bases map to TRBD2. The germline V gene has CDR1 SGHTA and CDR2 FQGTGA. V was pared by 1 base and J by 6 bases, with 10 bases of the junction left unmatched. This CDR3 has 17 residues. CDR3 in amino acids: CASSLSSGGRAGNEQFF. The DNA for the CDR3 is TGTGCCAGCAGCTTAAGCTCTGGCGGGAGGGCCGGCAATGAGCAGTTCTTC.

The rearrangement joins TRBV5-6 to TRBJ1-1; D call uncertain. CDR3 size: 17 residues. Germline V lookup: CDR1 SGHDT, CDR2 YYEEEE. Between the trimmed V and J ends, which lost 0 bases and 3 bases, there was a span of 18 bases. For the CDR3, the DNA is TGTGCCAGCAGCTTGGGGGCGCCCGGGCTGAGGGACACTGAAGCTTTCTTT. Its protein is CASSLGAPGLRDTEAFF.

The CDR3, as DNA: TGTGCCAGCAGCCCGTTAGGGGGGCTCTCCTACGAGCAGTACTTC. It yields the protein CASSPLGGLSYEQYF. V and J are TRBV11-2 and TRBJ2-7; D could derive from TRBD1 or TRBD2 (6 bases each). Germline CDR1 SGHAT, CDR2 FQNNGV. CDR3 size: 15 residues. Deletions cut 5 bases from V and 0 bases from J, with 14 bases between.

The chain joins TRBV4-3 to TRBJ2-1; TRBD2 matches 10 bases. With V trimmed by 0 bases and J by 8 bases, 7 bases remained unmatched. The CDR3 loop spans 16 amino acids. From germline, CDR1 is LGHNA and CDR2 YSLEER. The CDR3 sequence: CASSQELPSGSYEQFF. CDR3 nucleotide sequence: TGCGCCAGCAGCCAAGAACTGCCTAGCGGGAGTTATGAGCAGTTCTTC.

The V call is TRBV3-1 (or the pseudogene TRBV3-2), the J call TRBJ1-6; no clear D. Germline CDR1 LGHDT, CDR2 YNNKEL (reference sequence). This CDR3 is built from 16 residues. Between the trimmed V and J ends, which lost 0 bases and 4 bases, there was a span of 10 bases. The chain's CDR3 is CASSQDHGAYNSPLHF. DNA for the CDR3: TGTGCCAGCAGCCAAGATCATGGAGCTTATAATTCACCCCTCCACTTT.

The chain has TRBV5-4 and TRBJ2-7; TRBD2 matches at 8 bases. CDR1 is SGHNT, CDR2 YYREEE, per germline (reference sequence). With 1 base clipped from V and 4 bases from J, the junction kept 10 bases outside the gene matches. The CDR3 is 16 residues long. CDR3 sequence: CASSLKVGSGTYEQYF. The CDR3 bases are TGTGCCAGCAGCTTGAAAGTCGGTAGCGGGACTTACGAGCAGTACTTC. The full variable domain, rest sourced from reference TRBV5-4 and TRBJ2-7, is ETGVTQSPTHLIKTRGQQVTLRCSSQSGHNTVSWYQQALGQGPQFIFQYYREEENGRGNFPPRFSGLQFPNYSSELNVNALELDDSALYLCASSLKVGSGTYEQYFGPGTRLTVT.

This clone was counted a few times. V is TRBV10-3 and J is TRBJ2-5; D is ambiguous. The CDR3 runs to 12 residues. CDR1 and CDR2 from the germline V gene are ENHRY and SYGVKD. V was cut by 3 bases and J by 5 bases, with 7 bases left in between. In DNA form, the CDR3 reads TGTGCCATCAGTGAAGGCTGGGAGACCCAGTACTTC. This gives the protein CAISEGWETQYF.

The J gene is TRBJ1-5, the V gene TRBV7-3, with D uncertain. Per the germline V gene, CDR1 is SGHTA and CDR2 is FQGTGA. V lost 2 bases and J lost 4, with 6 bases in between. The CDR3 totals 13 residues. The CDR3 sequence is CASSLRHNQPQHF. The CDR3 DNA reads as TGTGCCAGCAGCTTACGCCATAATCAGCCCCAGCATTTT.

This CDR3 is CASSLSTNSYEQYF. The CDR3 region has the DNA TGTGCCAGCAGCTTAAGCACTAACTCCTACGAGCAGTACTTC. The rearrangement uses TRBV7-2 and TRBJ2-7; the D is unclear. Germline CDR1 reads SGHTA; CDR2 reads FQGNSA. The CDR3 consists of 14 residues. Trimming stripped 2 bases from V and 0 bases from J, with 8 bases between.

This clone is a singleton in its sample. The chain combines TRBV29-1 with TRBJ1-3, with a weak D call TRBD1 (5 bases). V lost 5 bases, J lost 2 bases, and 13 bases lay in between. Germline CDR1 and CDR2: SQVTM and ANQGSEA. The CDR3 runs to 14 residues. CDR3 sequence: CSVREGTAGNTIYF. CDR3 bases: TGCAGCGTTCGGGAGGGGACGGCTGGAAACACCATATATTTT.

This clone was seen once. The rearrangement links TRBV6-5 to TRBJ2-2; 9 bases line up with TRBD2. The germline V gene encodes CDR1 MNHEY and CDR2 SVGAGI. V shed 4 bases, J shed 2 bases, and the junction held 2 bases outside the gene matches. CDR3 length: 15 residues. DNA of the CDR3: TGTGCCAGCAGTTGGACTAGCGTTAACACCGGGGAGCTGTTTTTT. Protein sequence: CASSWTSVNTGELFF.

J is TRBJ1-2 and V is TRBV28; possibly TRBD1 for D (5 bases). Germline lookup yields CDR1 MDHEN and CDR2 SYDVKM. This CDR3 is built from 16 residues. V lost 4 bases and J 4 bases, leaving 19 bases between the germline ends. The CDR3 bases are TGTGCCAGCAGTTCCCACCCTATGGAGGGGCTCTATGGCTACACCTTC. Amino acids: CASSSHPMEGLYGYTF.

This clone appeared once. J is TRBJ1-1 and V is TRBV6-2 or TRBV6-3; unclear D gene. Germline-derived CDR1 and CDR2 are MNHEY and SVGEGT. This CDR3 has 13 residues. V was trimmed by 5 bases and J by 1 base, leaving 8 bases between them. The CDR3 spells CASSRGGNTEAFF. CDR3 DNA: TGTGCCAGCAGTCGTGGAGGGAACACTGAAGCTTTCTTT.

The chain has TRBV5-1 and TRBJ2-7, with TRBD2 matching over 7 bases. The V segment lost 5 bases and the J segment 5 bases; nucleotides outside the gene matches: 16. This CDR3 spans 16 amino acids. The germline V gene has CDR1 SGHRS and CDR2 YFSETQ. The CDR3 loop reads CASSLLSGGSPHEQYF. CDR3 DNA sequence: TGCGCCAGCAGTTTGCTTAGTGGCGGGAGCCCCCACGAGCAGTACTTC.

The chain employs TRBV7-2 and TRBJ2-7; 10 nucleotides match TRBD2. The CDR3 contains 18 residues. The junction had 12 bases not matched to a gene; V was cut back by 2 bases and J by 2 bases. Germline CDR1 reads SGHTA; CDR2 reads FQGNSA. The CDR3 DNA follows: TGTGCCAGCAGCTTAACCGCTTACTCCAGCGGGAGGGCCTACGAGCAGTACTTC. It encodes CASSLTAYSSGRAYEQYF.

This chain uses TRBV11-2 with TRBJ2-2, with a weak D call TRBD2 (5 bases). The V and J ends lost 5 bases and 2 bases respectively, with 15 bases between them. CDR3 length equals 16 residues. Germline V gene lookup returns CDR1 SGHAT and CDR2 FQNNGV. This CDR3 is CASSGSGLTNTGELFF. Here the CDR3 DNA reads TGTGCCAGCAGCGGCTCAGGACTTACAAACACCGGGGAGCTGTTTTTT.

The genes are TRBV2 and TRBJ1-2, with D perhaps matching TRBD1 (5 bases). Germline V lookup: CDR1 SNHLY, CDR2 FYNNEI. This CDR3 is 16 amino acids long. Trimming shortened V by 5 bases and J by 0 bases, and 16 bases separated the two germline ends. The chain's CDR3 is CASSSDWGTPNYGYTF. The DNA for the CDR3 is TGTGCCAGCAGTAGCGATTGGGGGACCCCTAACTATGGCTACACCTTC.

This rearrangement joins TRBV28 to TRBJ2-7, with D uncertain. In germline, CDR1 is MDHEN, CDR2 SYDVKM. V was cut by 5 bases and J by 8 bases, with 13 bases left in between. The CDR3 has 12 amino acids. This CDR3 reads CASSIEPKQQYF. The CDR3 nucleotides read TGTGCCAGCAGTATCGAACCAAAACAGCAGTACTTC.

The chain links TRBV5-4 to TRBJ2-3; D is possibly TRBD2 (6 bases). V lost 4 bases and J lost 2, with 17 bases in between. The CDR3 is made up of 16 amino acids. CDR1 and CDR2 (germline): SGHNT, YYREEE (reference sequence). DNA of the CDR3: TGTGCCAGCAGCCTCGGGCGGGGTCCTAACACAGATACGCAGTATTTT. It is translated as CASSLGRGPNTDTQYF. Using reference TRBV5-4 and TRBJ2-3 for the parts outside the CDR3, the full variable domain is ETGVTQSPTHLIKTRGQQVTLRCSSQSGHNTVSWYQQALGQGPQFIFQYYREEENGRGNFPPRFSGLQFPNYSSELNVNALELDDSALYLCASSLGRGPNTDTQYFGPGTRLTVL.

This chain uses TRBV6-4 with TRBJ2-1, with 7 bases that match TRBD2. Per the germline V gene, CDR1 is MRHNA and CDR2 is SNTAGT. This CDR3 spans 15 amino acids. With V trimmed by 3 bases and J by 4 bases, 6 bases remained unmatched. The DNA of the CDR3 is TGTGCCAGCAGTGATTTGGCTAGCGGTTACAATGAGCAGTTCTTC. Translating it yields CASSDLASGYNEQFF.